Presented here are 28 T cell receptor beta chains from one specimen sequenced in a study of T cells in Graves' hyperthyroidism and ophthalmopathy. Researchers amplified the TCR beta CDR3 regions from RNA transcripts. An initial round of RT-PCR targeting the TCR CDR3 relied on the HTBI primer set. One entry per CDR3 protein results from TCRdb running MiXCR on the multiplex PCR reads. The sample has hundreds of thousands of distinct CDR3 sequences, around 20% seen once. Sample: blood. These receptors all stem from a man younger than 45 with Graves' ophthalmopathy.

At least ten counts were recorded for this clonotype. This chain uses TRBV12-3 or TRBV12-4 with TRBJ1-4, with unresolved D. V dropped 7 bases and J dropped 7 bases, with 16 bases sitting between them. The CDR3 is 14 residues long. CDR3 loop: CASTRASVAEKLFF. The CDR3 DNA is TGTGCCAGCACCCGAGCCAGCGTTGCTGAAAAACTGTTTTTT.

The rearrangement joins TRBV4-2 to TRBJ1-1; 8 nucleotides line up with TRBD1. Germline CDR1 LGHNA, CDR2 YNFKEQ. The CDR3 contains 12 residues. V dropped 8 bases and J dropped 6; count of bases not matched to a gene: 5. CDR3 amino acids: CASQGARPEAFF. Written as DNA, the CDR3 is TGTGCCAGCCAGGGGGCACGGCCTGAAGCTTTCTTT.

This chain connects TRBV6-1 to TRBJ1-2; D is ambiguous. Germline V lookup: CDR1 MNHNS, CDR2 SASEGT. This CDR3 has 18 amino acids. The V end lost 3 bases, the J end lost 1 base, and 21 bases lay between the germline ends. The CDR3 DNA reads as TGTGCCAGCAGTGATCGGAGTCCAACGGCTCGGGGTAACTATGGCTACACCTTC. This encodes CASSDRSPTARGNYGYTF.

This clonotype showed up many times. The chain carries TRBV7-2 and TRBJ1-1; D might be TRBD1 (6 bases). Trimming pared 1 base from V and 4 bases from J, leaving 16 bases between. Germline lookup yields CDR1 SGHTA and CDR2 FQGNSA. This CDR3 has 16 residues. CDR3: CASSLVGAGVGTEAFF. CDR3 nucleotide sequence: TGTGCCAGCAGCTTAGTAGGGGCAGGGGTTGGCACTGAAGCTTTCTTT.

A word on this clonotype: A read error may be the cause here, since a much bigger clone is one base away. J is TRBJ2-1 and V is TRBV30, with no clear D. Looked up from germline, CDR1 is GTSNPN and CDR2 is SVGIG (reference sequence). The CDR3 is made up of 15 amino acids. The CDR3 DNA reads as TGTGCCTGGAGTGAGCCGACTGGTTCCTGCAATGAGCAGTTCTTC. Amino acids: CAWSEPTGSCNEQFF.

The sample holds many counts of this clonotype. The chain employs TRBV7-8 and TRBJ2-4; D unclear. The CDR3 sequence is 13 residues long. Looked up from germline, CDR1 is SGHVS and CDR2 is FQNEAQ. V lost 0 bases and J lost 6, with 6 bases in between. The CDR3 sequence: CASSLAPINIQYF. In nucleotides, the CDR3 is TGTGCCAGCAGCTTAGCCCCCATAAACATTCAGTACTTC.

In this sample, this clonotype turned up many times. The J gene is TRBJ2-6, the V gene TRBV7-2; D call uncertain. V dropped 5 bases and J dropped 4 bases, with 12 bases sitting between them. There are 15 residues in the CDR3. Germline lookup yields CDR1 SGHTA and CDR2 FQGNSA. DNA for the CDR3: TGTGCCAGCAGCACGACCGCCGTGGGGGCCAACGTCCTGACTTTC. Translated: CASSTTAVGANVLTF.

V usage is TRBV28 and J usage is TRBJ1-5; TRBD1 matches 9 bases. This CDR3 is built from 16 residues. CDR1 and CDR2 from the germline V gene are MDHEN and SYDVKM. The V segment lost 1 base and the J segment 4 bases; nucleotides outside the gene matches: 5. CDR3 in DNA: TGTGCCAGCAGTTTATTTGGACAGGGGAGTAATCAGCCCCAGCATTTT. It encodes CASSLFGQGSNQPQHF.

This clonotype was seen a handful of times. It may be a read error: a sequence one base away is much more abundant. The J gene is TRBJ2-5, the V gene TRBV28; the match to TRBD1 covers 9 bases. The CDR3 length is 15 residues. CDR1 and CDR2 from the germline V gene are MDHEN and SYDVKM. The CDR3 nucleotides read TGTGCCAGCAGTCTGACAGGGGGGTACCAAGAGACCCAGCACTTC. Protein sequence: CASSLTGGYQETQHF.

This clonotype appeared many times. In nucleotides, the CDR3 is TGTGCCAGCAGTTTCGGACCTAACAATCAGCCCCAGCATTTT. Amino acids: CASSFGPNNQPQHF. The chain employs TRBV6-1 and TRBJ1-5; no definite D call. The CDR3 is 14 amino acids. CDR1 is MNHNS, CDR2 SASEGT, per germline. The V gene lost 5 bases and the J gene lost 3 bases, with 11 bases spanning the gap.

This clonotype was found many times. J is TRBJ2-1 and V is TRBV2; 10 bases align to TRBD2. The germline CDR1 and CDR2 sequences are SNHLY and FYNNEI. The J segment lost 0 bases and the V segment lost 6 bases, leaving 5 bases of the junction unmatched. This CDR3 contains 16 residues. The chain's CDR3 is CASRLAGSSSYNEQFF. The CDR3 DNA reads TGTGCCAGCAGACTAGCGGGGTCTAGCTCCTACAATGAGCAGTTCTTC.

The chain recombines TRBV20-1 with TRBJ1-5; tentative D call: TRBD1 (6 bases). The CDR3 covers 13 residues. Germline V gene data show CDR1 as DFQATT and CDR2 as SNEGSKA (reference sequence). Trimming left V 5 bases short and J 5 bases short, with 13 bases between. CDR3 residues: CSARQEVDQPQHF. Here the CDR3 DNA reads TGCAGTGCTCGACAGGAGGTAGATCAGCCCCAGCATTTT.

The V call is TRBV28, the J call TRBJ1-5; D gene unclear. The germline V and J ends were trimmed by 1 base and 0 bases, with 7 bases remaining between them. Germline V gene data show CDR1 as MDHEN and CDR2 as SYDVKM. The CDR3 has 15 amino acids. DNA of the CDR3: TGTGCCAGCAGTTTATCCAGTAATAGCAATCAGCCCCAGCATTTT. Protein product: CASSLSSNSNQPQHF.

The genes are TRBV20-1 and TRBJ1-2; D not resolved. V lost 6 bases and J 4 bases, leaving 15 bases between the germline ends. Germline CDR1 is DFQATT and CDR2 is SNEGSKA (reference sequence). This CDR3 has 13 amino acids. CDR3: CSALSGESYGYTF. The CDR3 region has the DNA TGCAGTGCCCTCTCTGGGGAGAGCTATGGCTACACCTTC.

This clonotype was picked up many times. V usage is TRBV2 and J usage is TRBJ2-5; TRBD2 matches at 7 bases. The trim removed 6 bases at V and 1 base at J, leaving 8 bases unmatched. CDR1 and CDR2 from the germline V gene are SNHLY and FYNNEI. The CDR3 sequence is 15 residues long. The CDR3 DNA sequence: TGTGCCAGCAGCAGAACCGGGACTATCCAAGAGACCCAGTACTTC. It encodes CASSRTGTIQETQYF.

This clonotype was recorded a few times. The CDR3 DNA reads TGTGCCAGCAGCACCACTCGTAGCGGGAGAAACTACGAGCAGTACTTC. It specifies CASSTTRSGRNYEQYF. The chain is built from TRBV27 and TRBJ2-7, with 9 bases aligning to TRBD2. The CDR3 contains 16 residues. The ends lost 6 bases at V and 3 bases at J; junction bases unmatched: 12. From germline, CDR1 is MNHEY and CDR2 SMNVEV (reference sequence).

The chain carries TRBV10-2 and TRBJ1-5; possible D gene TRBD1, 6 bases. CDR3 size: 15 residues. From germline, CDR1 is WSHSY and CDR2 SAAADI. The germline V and J ends were trimmed by 5 bases and 3 bases, with 14 bases remaining between them. The CDR3 spells CASSNRDTINQPQHF. In DNA form, the CDR3 reads TGCGCCAGCAGTAACCGGGACACCATCAATCAGCCCCAGCATTTT.

This clonotype was detected a few times. V is TRBV12-3 or TRBV12-4 and J is TRBJ2-5; D unclear. V was clipped by 5 bases and J by 1 base, with 11 bases between them. This CDR3 is built from 14 residues. The CDR3 loop is CASSPRLIQETQYF. Here the CDR3 DNA reads TGTGCCAGCAGTCCCCGACTGATCCAAGAGACCCAGTACTTC.

The chain uses TRBV19 and TRBJ1-1, with D unclear. V dropped 7 bases and J dropped 5 bases, with 11 bases sitting between them. Germline CDR1 reads LNHDA; CDR2 reads SQIVND (reference sequence). The CDR3 runs to 12 residues. The chain's CDR3 is CASTPGPTEAFF. The CDR3 DNA sequence: TGTGCCAGTACCCCTGGGCCGACTGAAGCTTTCTTT.

This clonotype occurred many times. CDR3 sequence: CASSDLPGQDSYEQYF. The CDR3 nucleotides read TGTGCCAGCAGCGATCTTCCGGGACAGGACTCCTACGAGCAGTACTTC. This sequence joins TRBV7-9 and TRBJ2-7; 8 bases fit TRBD1. The CDR3 is 16 amino acids. After removal of 5 bases from V and 0 bases from J, the junction contained 9 bases not matched to a gene. Per germline, CDR1 SEHNR and CDR2 FQNEAQ (reference sequence).

Details on this clonotype: A much bigger clone sits one base away, suggesting this may be a read error. The chain recombines TRBV12-3 or TRBV12-4 with TRBJ1-6; a possible D gene is TRBD1 (6 bases). The length of the CDR3 is 15 residues. The CDR3 bases are TGTGCCAGCAGTTTAGGGGGACACTTTAATTCACCCCCCCACTTT. Its translation: CASSLGGHFNSPPHF.

Many counts were recorded for this clonotype. The J gene is TRBJ2-3, the V gene TRBV20-1; perhaps TRBD1 as D (6 bases). The CDR3 length is 16 residues. The germline V and J ends were trimmed by 1 base and 4 bases, with 18 bases remaining between them. The germline gives CDR1 DFQATT, CDR2 SNEGSKA (reference sequence). CDR3 sequence (DNA): TGCAGTGCTAGAGGGGGGTTTGGGGGCGCCGCAGATACGCAGTATTTT. As protein: CSARGGFGGAADTQYF.

This clonotype was counted a few times. The rearrangement joins TRBV28 to TRBJ2-7; the D gene could be TRBD1 or TRBD2 (5 bases each). Germline V gene lookup returns CDR1 MDHEN and CDR2 SYDVKM. This CDR3 contains 12 residues. The CDR3 sequence: CATGRLWGEQYF. For the CDR3, the DNA is TGTGCGACGGGTCGGCTTTGGGGGGAGCAGTACTTC.

The table lists this clonotype with a few counts. The chain links TRBV29-1 to TRBJ1-1; D is unresolved. The germline V and J ends were trimmed by 4 bases and 1 base, with 7 bases remaining between them. Germline V gene sequence: CDR1 SQVTM, CDR2 ANQGSEA. CDR3 length equals 12 residues. The CDR3 loop is CSVVPGNTEAFF. The CDR3, as DNA: TGCAGCGTTGTTCCGGGGAACACTGAAGCTTTCTTT.

The gene calls are TRBV4-3 and TRBJ2-6, with D uncertain. There are 15 residues in the CDR3. CDR1 and CDR2 from the germline V gene are LGHNA and YSLEER. The V end was cut by 0 bases, the J end by 4 bases, with 7 bases between. The CDR3: CASSQELFGANVLTF. CDR3 bases: TGCGCCAGCAGCCAAGAGTTGTTCGGGGCCAACGTCCTGACTTTC.

V is TRBV5-1 and J is TRBJ2-1; D may be TRBD2 (9 bases). There are 23 residues in the CDR3. Germline values: CDR1 SGHRS, CDR2 YFSETQ. V lost 4 bases, J lost 0 bases, and 35 bases lay in between. CDR3 nucleotides: TGCGCCAGCAGCAGGCCGGGACAGGCGAAGATAAATCCGGGACTAGCCTCCTACAATGAGCAGTTCTTC. It encodes CASSRPGQAKINPGLASYNEQFF.

The sample holds a few counts of this clonotype. This rearrangement joins TRBV7-9 to TRBJ2-3; D is unresolved. Trimming took off 11 bases at V and 0 bases at J, with 15 bases between the two ends. The CDR3 has 14 amino acids. In germline, CDR1 is SEHNR, CDR2 FQNEAQ (reference sequence). The CDR3, as DNA: TGTGCCCGCCGAGGACCAATCAGCACAGATACGCAGTATTTT. Protein sequence: CARRGPISTDTQYF.

Many counts were recorded for this clonotype. This chain uses TRBV2 with TRBJ2-3; 7 positions match TRBD1. V was clipped by 7 bases and J by 1 base; unmatched bases: 11. Germline V gene lookup returns CDR1 SNHLY and CDR2 FYNNEI. The CDR3 is 16 residues long. The CDR3 coding sequence is TGTGCCAGCACCACTCTGGGCACAGGGGGCACAGATACGCAGTATTTT. Translation: CASTTLGTGGTDTQYF.